This T cell receptor (beta chain) was sequenced during a study of blood T cell repertoires in COVID-19. Produced via immunoSEQ multiplex PCR; TCRdb's table is partial and in-frame only. The table has fewer than 250,000 clones, less than 85% seen once. Symptom resolution, clearance, or two negative PCRs marked donors in Cohort 3 as recovered. The CDR3 covers 14 residues. The germline V and J ends were trimmed by 8 bases and 4 bases, with 18 bases remaining between them. The germline gives CDR1 MRHNA, CDR2 SNTAGT. This clonotype was obtained from a woman aged 25 to 39 who had recovered from COVID-19. Sequencing input: PBMCs or T cells enriched from blood (not recorded which). V and J are TRBV6-4 and TRBJ2-7; the D gene is possibly TRBD1 (6 bases). CDR3 protein: CASASVRDNYEQYV. CDR3 coding DNA: TGTGCCAGCGCCTCGGTCAGGGACAATTACGAGCAGTACGTC.